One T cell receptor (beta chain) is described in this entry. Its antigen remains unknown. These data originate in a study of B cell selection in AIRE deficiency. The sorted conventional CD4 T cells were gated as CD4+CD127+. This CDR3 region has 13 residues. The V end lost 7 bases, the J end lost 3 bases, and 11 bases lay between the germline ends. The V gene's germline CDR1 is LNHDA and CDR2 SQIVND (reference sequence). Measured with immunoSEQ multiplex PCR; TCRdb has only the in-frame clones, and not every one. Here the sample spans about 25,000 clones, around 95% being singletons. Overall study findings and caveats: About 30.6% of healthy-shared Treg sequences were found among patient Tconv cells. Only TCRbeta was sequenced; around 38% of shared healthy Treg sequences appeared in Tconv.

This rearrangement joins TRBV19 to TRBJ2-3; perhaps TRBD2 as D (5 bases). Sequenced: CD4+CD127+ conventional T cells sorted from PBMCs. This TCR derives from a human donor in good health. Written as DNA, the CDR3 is TGTGCCAGTAAGGAGGTAGGAACAGATACGCAGTATTTT. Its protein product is CASKEVGTDTQYF.